The 18 T cell receptor beta chains reported below all come from one sample, sequenced in a study of early T cells in non-severe SARS-CoV-2 infection. TCRdb reprocessed the 5' RACE reads via MiXCR and lists one record per CDR3 protein. The sample has over 35,000 distinct CDR3 sequences, roughly 11% seen once. Material: whole blood. Every receptor here comes from an adult who was a healthcare worker with PCR-confirmed SARS-CoV-2 infection or an uninfected control (not recorded which).

The table lists this clonotype with a few counts. The chain employs TRBV7-9 and TRBJ1-5; 9 nucleotides agree with TRBD1. CDR1 SEHNR and CDR2 FQNEAQ come from the germline V gene (reference sequence). With 3 bases clipped from V and 5 bases from J, the junction kept 8 bases outside the gene matches. The CDR3 is 16 residues long. The CDR3 loop is CASSLGQGSKDQPQHF. The CDR3 nucleotides read TGTGCCAGCAGCTTGGGACAGGGTAGTAAGGATCAGCCCCAGCATTTT.

This clonotype was recorded at least ten times. This chain connects TRBV30 to TRBJ2-3; D gene unclear. There are 12 residues in the CDR3. Trimming stripped 0 bases from V and 6 bases from J, with 7 bases between. CDR1 and CDR2 (germline): GTSNPN, SVGIG (reference sequence). CDR3 nucleotide sequence: TGTGCCTGGAGTGTAGTCTCCGATACGCAGTATTTT. Encoded protein: CAWSVVSDTQYF.

This clonotype was observed at least ten times. V usage is TRBV5-4 and J usage is TRBJ2-2, with TRBD1 matching 8 bases. Germline V gene data show CDR1 as SGHNT and CDR2 as YYREEE (reference sequence). Unmatched junction bases numbered 19, after V lost 5 bases and J lost 4 bases. The CDR3 contains 19 residues. The CDR3 DNA is TGTGCCAGCAGTGATAAAACCCAAATGACAGGGGCGGGCACCGGGGAGCTGTTTTTT. Residues: CASSDKTQMTGAGTGELFF.

V usage is TRBV6-2 or TRBV6-3 and J usage is TRBJ1-5; no reliable D call. The length of the CDR3 is 15 residues. Germline-derived CDR1 and CDR2 are MNHEY and SVGEGT. V shed 6 bases and J shed 0 bases, with 12 bases lying between them. The CDR3 coding sequence is TGTGCCAGCAGAGGATCTGGCGGTAGCAATCAGCCCCAGCATTTT. The encoded protein is CASRGSGGSNQPQHF.

The CDR3 nucleotides are TGTGCCACCAGTGATATAAGATGGAACTATGGCTACACCTTC. Amino acid sequence: CATSDIRWNYGYTF. The chain employs TRBV24-1 and TRBJ1-2; D is unresolved. The CDR3 is 14 amino acids. V lost 3 bases and J 2 bases, leaving 9 bases between the germline ends. Looked up from germline, CDR1 is KGHDR and CDR2 is SFDVKD.

The chain couples TRBV2 to TRBJ2-1, with no clear D. The ends were cut back, 7 bases at V and 0 bases at J, with 10 bases in the middle. Germline CDR1 SNHLY, CDR2 FYNNEI. The CDR3 is 14 residues long. In DNA, the CDR3 is TGTGCCAGCATAGCAGGTAGCTCCTACAATGAGCAGTTCTTC. Protein: CASIAGSSYNEQFF.

Many counts were recorded for this clonotype. This chain connects TRBV5-1 to TRBJ1-4; D is possibly TRBD1 (5 bases). The CDR3 consists of 13 residues. The germline V gene encodes CDR1 SGHRS and CDR2 YFSETQ. With 2 bases removed from V and 14 bases from J, the gap between germline ends came to 16 bases. The CDR3 DNA reads as TGCGCCAGCAGCTTCGACAGTTCCGGAGCTCTGTTTTTT. Translated: CASSFDSSGALFF. Combining the CDR3 with reference TRBV5-1 and TRBJ1-4 gives the whole variable domain KAGVTQTPRYLIKTRGQQVTLSCSPISGHRSVSWYQQTPGQGLQFLFEYFSETQRNKGNFPGRFSGRQFSNSRSEMNVSTLELGDSALYLCASSFDSSGALFFGSGTQLSVL.

This clonotype was counted at least ten times. The rearrangement uses TRBV25-1 and TRBJ2-3; D is uncertain. Germline V gene lookup returns CDR1 MGHDK and CDR2 SYGVNS. The V end was cut by 4 bases, the J end by 0 bases, with 14 bases between. The CDR3 is 16 residues long. Here the CDR3 reads CASSVPIGSSTDTQYF. The CDR3, as DNA: TGTGCCAGCAGTGTTCCAATCGGCTCGAGCACAGATACGCAGTATTTT. Based on the CDR3 plus reference TRBV25-1 and TRBJ2-3, the full variable domain is EADIYQTPRYLVIGTGKKITLECSQTMGHDKMYWYQQDPGMELHLIHYSYGVNSTEKGDLSSESTVSRIRTEHFPLTLESARPSHTSQYLCASSVPIGSSTDTQYFGPGTRLTVL.

Comment on this clonotype: A much larger clone differs from this one at a single base, so this may be a read error. The CDR3 DNA reads TGTGCCAGCAGCGGGGGGACTGCCGGTCAGGATACGCAGTATTTT. Protein: CASSGGTAGQDTQYF. V is TRBV7-2 and J is TRBJ2-3; a weak D match, TRBD2 (6 bases). This CDR3 contains 15 residues. Trimming stripped 5 bases from V and 6 bases from J, with 18 bases between. The V gene's germline CDR1 is SGHTA and CDR2 FQGNSA.

V is TRBV5-4 and J is TRBJ2-7; 8 bases align to TRBD2. The CDR3 contains 14 residues. V shed 4 bases, J shed 2 bases, and the junction held 5 bases outside the gene matches. Germline V CDR1 and CDR2: SGHNT, YYREEE (reference sequence). The CDR3 sequence: CASSLTSETYEQYF. CDR3 DNA sequence: TGTGCCAGCAGCCTGACTAGCGAAACCTACGAGCAGTACTTC. The full variable domain, in which reference TRBV5-4 and TRBJ2-7 provide the parts outside the CDR3, is ETGVTQSPTHLIKTRGQQVTLRCSSQSGHNTVSWYQQALGQGPQFIFQYYREEENGRGNFPPRFSGLQFPNYSSELNVNALELDDSALYLCASSLTSETYEQYFGPGTRLTVT.

The sample holds many counts of this clonotype. The chain is built from TRBV6-2 or TRBV6-3 and TRBJ2-1; D may match TRBD1 or TRBD2 (5 bases each). Germline CDR1 reads MNHEY; CDR2 reads SVGEGT. Trimming shortened V by 6 bases and J by 8 bases, and 20 bases separated the two germline ends. The CDR3 runs to 15 residues. As DNA, the CDR3 is TGTGCCAGCAGCTATCGGGGCCGGGCCGCGTATGAGCAGTTCTTC. Protein: CASSYRGRAAYEQFF.

V usage is TRBV29-1 and J usage is TRBJ2-7, with D possibly called TRBD1 or TRBD2 (5 bases each). This CDR3 has 12 amino acids. With 3 bases removed from V and 3 bases from J, the gap between germline ends came to 9 bases. Germline loops: CDR1 SQVTM, CDR2 ANQGSEA. CDR3 residues: CSVDRDGYEQYF. CDR3 bases: TGCAGCGTTGACCGGGACGGCTACGAGCAGTACTTC.

Many counts were recorded for this clonotype. The junction departs from the called germline gene at one end, perhaps through a read error. This chain uses TRBV19 with TRBJ2-2, with D possibly called TRBD1 or TRBD2 (5 bases each). Germline loops: CDR1 LNHDA, CDR2 SQIVND (reference sequence). This CDR3 region has 16 residues. CDR3 DNA sequence: TGTGCCAGTAGTATAGATCGGGGCCAGCACACCGGGGAGCTGCTTTTT. It is translated as CASSIDRGQHTGELLF.

This clonotype was observed at least ten times. This chain connects TRBV7-9 to TRBJ2-5; D remains ambiguous. V lost 3 bases and J 5 bases, leaving 10 bases between the germline ends. Germline CDR1 SEHNR, CDR2 FQNEAQ (reference sequence). The CDR3 consists of 13 residues. CDR3 loop: CASSFSPRETQYF. CDR3 bases: TGTGCCAGCAGCTTTTCACCTAGGGAGACCCAGTACTTC.

The table lists this clonotype with many counts. CDR3 sequence: CASSGGDTQETQYF. The DNA for the CDR3 is TGTGCCAGCAGCGGCGGGGACACCCAAGAGACCCAGTACTTC. The chain links TRBV9 to TRBJ2-5; D assignment may be TRBD1 or TRBD2 (6 bases each). The CDR3 sequence is 14 residues long. Trimming pared 3 bases from V and 1 base from J, leaving 10 bases between. Germline-derived CDR1 and CDR2 are SGDLS and YYNGEE.

This clonotype came up a few times. V is TRBV10-3 and J is TRBJ2-5; D gene unclear. Deletions cut 3 bases from V and 3 bases from J, with 8 bases between. CDR3 length: 13 residues. Germline V CDR1 and CDR2: ENHRY, SYGVKD. CDR3 sequence: CAISEQRKETQYF. The DNA for the CDR3 is TGTGCCATCAGTGAACAGAGGAAAGAGACCCAGTACTTC.

This clonotype was counted at least ten times. The chain links TRBV11-2 to TRBJ2-1; TRBD1 or TRBD2 may be the D gene (5 bases each). The CDR3 length is 13 residues. Germline V gene sequence: CDR1 SGHAT, CDR2 FQNNGV. The ends were cut back, 0 bases at V and 13 bases at J, with 13 bases in the middle. CDR3 sequence reads: CASSLESGAGQFF. The CDR3, as DNA: TGTGCCAGCAGCTTAGAGTCCGGGGCCGGACAGTTCTTC.

This clonotype was seen a few times. The rearrangement links TRBV7-9 to TRBJ1-5; D remains ambiguous. Germline V CDR1 and CDR2: SEHNR, FQNEAQ (reference sequence). Trimming removed 5 bases at V and 0 bases at J, with 26 bases between. This CDR3 comprises 20 residues. CDR3 amino acids: CASSRLVGDFGAYSNQPQHF. CDR3 coding DNA: TGTGCCAGCAGCCGATTAGTGGGTGACTTTGGTGCATATAGCAATCAGCCCCAGCATTTT.